This is a list of T cell receptor beta chains from one sample in a study of shared clonotypes between healthy human individuals. Here immunoSEQ multiplex PCR was the method, and the copy in TCRdb shows in-frame clones only, minus some. The sample shows over a million clones, around 95% of them seen only once. The sample was naive CD4+ T cells sorted from blood. The receptor set was obtained from a man aged 30-40 years in good health. CDR3s include the opening cysteine and the closing phenylalanine or tryptophan. D genes are given only for firm matches. A clone size is listed for some rows: how often the clone was seen (once, few, many), or a class if it is expanded.

>TRBJ1-2|TRBD1|TRBV7-2|NA
CASSLHGTGAEANYGYTF
TGTGCCAGCAGCCTGCACGGGACAGGGGCGGAAGCTAACTATGGCTACACCTTC
>TRBJ1-2|NA|TRBV5-6|NA
CASSLDRRQNYGYTF
TGTGCCAGCAGCTTGGACCGGCGACAAAACTATGGCTACACCTTC
>TRBJ2-6|TRBD2|TRBV5-1|NA
CASSPQRGSGANVLTF
TGCGCCAGCAGCCCCCAGCGGGGCTCTGGGGCCAACGTCCTGACTTTC
>TRBJ2-1|NA|TRBV5-6|NA
CASTSWGVYNEQFF
TGTGCCAGCACCTCCTGGGGGGTCTACAATGAGCAGTTCTTC
>TRBJ2-5|TRBD2|TRBV27|NA
CASSLLGTSGRSSGTQYF
TGTGCCAGCAGTTTACTCGGGACTAGCGGGCGTTCTAGCGGAACCCAGTACTTC
>TRBJ1-2|NA|TRBV29-1|NA
CSTLGVGEKFYGYTF
TGCAGCACTCTGGGGGTTGGTGAGAAGTTCTATGGCTACACCTTC
>TRBJ1-1|TRBD1|TRBV7-9|once
CASSWTGTTEAFF
TGTGCCAGCAGCTGGACAGGGACCACTGAAGCTTTCTTT
>TRBJ2-2|TRBD1|TRBV5-1|once
CASRGTGVSGELFF
TGCGCCAGCAGAGGGACAGGCGTATCCGGGGAGCTGTTTTTT
>TRBJ2-1|NA|TRBV6-1|NA
CASSEVGRWDEQFF
TGTGCCAGCAGTGAGGTGGGGAGGTGGGATGAGCAGTTCTTC
>TRBJ2-3|NA|TRBV4-3|NA
CASSQEYTTDTQYF
TGCGCCAGCAGCCAAGAATATACCACAGATACGCAGTATTTT
>TRBJ2-1|NA|TRBV15|NA
CATSDGYNEQFF
TGTGCCACCAGCGACGGATACAATGAGCAGTTCTTC
>TRBJ2-6|NA|TRBV9|few
CASSTTGSGANVLTF
TGTGCCAGCAGCACTACAGGTAGTGGGGCCAACGTCCTGACTTTC
>TRBJ2-5|TRBD2|TRBV27|NA
CASSSTGRGQETQYF
TGTGCCAGCAGTTCGACCGGGAGGGGACAAGAGACCCAGTACTTC
>TRBJ2-7|TRBD1|TRBV7-9|NA
CASSPGTGGNYEQYF
TGTGCCAGCAGCCCCGGGACAGGGGGCAACTACGAGCAGTACTTC
>TRBJ2-2|TRBD2|TRBV5-1|NA
CASSSGLAGSNTGELFF
TGCGCCAGCAGCTCGGGACTAGCGGGATCGAACACCGGGGAGCTGTTTTTT
>TRBJ2-3|TRBD2|TRBV4-1|NA
CASSQVVSSGSWTDTQYF
TGCGCCAGCAGCCAAGTGGTGTCTAGCGGGAGCTGGACAGATACGCAGTATTTT
>TRBJ2-5|TRBD1|TRBV5-1|NA
CASSLGAQGAGGYEETQYF
TGCGCCAGCAGCTTGGGGGCCCAGGGGGCCGGGGGCTATGAAGAGACCCAGTACTTC